This section outlines one TCR beta chain sequence together with its context. What this receptor recognizes is not known. No base-level quality is on record; no much larger clone is a single base apart. The High Capacity cDNA Reverse Transcription Kit was used to reverse transcribe all of the isolated RNA, meaning that expressed TCRB transcripts were what got sequenced. Naive, central memory and regulatory T cell samples underwent deep immunoSEQ sequencing, averaging roughly 3.4 million total reads per sample. After sorted cells were lysed in RLT buffer, RNA was extracted with DNase-treated RNeasy Micro or Mini kits, with the choice depending on cell number. To prevent cross-contamination, each cell subset was processed individually, whereas patient and healthy donor samples were processed jointly. The immunoSEQ multiplex PCR was used to amplify TCRB sequences from cDNA, yielding 87-bp fragments that span the CDR3 region. Sequencing of the amplicons was performed on the Illumina HiSeq platform. The paper's data handling went like this. PCR bias was computationally corrected using synthetic template baselines, reads within Hamming distance 2 were collapsed, and singletons that could not be merged were discarded. By aligning reads against IMGT, V, D and J genes, CDR3 length, and insertions or deletions at six rearrangement sites were assigned. Within each subset, clonotype counts were normalized to sorted cell number, and only after that were true diversity and Gini coefficients computed with the tcR R package. The overlap coefficient, calculated on TCRB nucleotide sequences, was used to measure repertoire sharing. As a proxy for the pre-selection repertoire, out-of-frame TCRB sequences from naive cells were analyzed. What TCRdb holds here is the immuneACCESS table cut down to in-frame rearrangements. Part of the clones is not present; checked against another copy, under half of the missing clones reflect an unresolved V gene, and the others are unexplained. V and J calls and clone size are given by that table; D and trimming were obtained from the DNA. Present in this sample are 500,000 to 700,000 clones, 15% to 19% of which were seen just once. In total, the top ten clones hold approximately 0.087% of the sample.

This entry belongs to a study of beta chain features in type 1 diabetes listed by TCRdb under 2018. For the wider study: No differences in mean age, gender distribution, total cell number or subset yield were found between patients and healthy donors. A total of 107,917,701 sorted cells were examined across all samples, and a strong correlation was observed between cell number per subset and RNA yield. In the study, recently diagnosed type 1 diabetes patients and matched healthy donors were compared on the TCRB repertoires of their sorted circulating CD4+ T cell subsets. Whereas all 30 or so donors provided naive and central memory subsets, regulatory and stem cell-like memory subsets were isolated from just 8 patients and roughly 8 healthy donors. The paper's findings and limits, for the study overall: PCR may preferentially amplify shorter templates, but because patient and control samples were amplified and corrected together, any resulting skew would affect both groups equally. Naive, central memory and regulatory TCRB repertoires appeared to be more alike among patients than among healthy donors. In all four CD4+ subsets, TCRB CDR3 length was moderately but significantly shorter in type 1 diabetes patients. Because the HLA sub-analyses included only small numbers of individuals, any influence of HLA type on TCRB rearrangement was left unresolved. At VDJ recombination sites, patients with type 1 diabetes made fewer insertions and deleted more nucleotides, a pattern implying thymic rearrangement abnormalities. Sequencing cDNA rather than genomic DNA could over-represent highly expressing activated cells, although activation and CD3 levels did not differ between groups.

A single peripheral blood draw of 95 to 150 mL on average was collected from each donor into heparinised tubes. Naive, central memory, regulatory and stem cell-like memory CD4+ T cells were sorted on a BD FACSAria II using a panel including CD45RO, CCR7, CD25, CD127, CD95 and CD27. Purity was above 95% for every sorted population. PBMCs were separated immediately by Lymphoprep density gradient centrifugation and were stained directly, without being cultured. So that batch effects would be minimized, each experiment stained and sorted samples in pairs, pairing one healthy donor with one patient. From the germline V gene (reference sequence), CDR1 is GTSNPN and CDR2 is SVGIG. The CDR3, from cysteine to phenylalanine, totals 13 residues. The only DNA kept is the CDR3, 39 bases in frame from the first base. Clipping removes 1 base from V and 4 bases from J, with 4 as the unmatched junction base count.

The sequence is built from TRBV30 and TRBJ2-7; TRBD1 agrees with 7 junctional bases. This clonotype was obtained from a man between 18 and 35 years old in good health. Material for sequencing was naive CD4+ T cells from blood. In the paper's terms, the cell subset or site label means: true naive CD4+ T cells. The CDR3 has the sequence CAWSDRGGYEQYF. The nucleotide sequence reads TGTGCCTGGAGTGACAGGGGTGGGTACGAGCAGTACTTC.